Presented here are 10 T cell receptor beta chains from one specimen sequenced in a study of T-cell reconstitution after alpha-beta-depleted transplantation in children. A library of TCRbeta sequences, prepared with unique molecular identifiers, was generated. TCRdb passed the PCR reads through MiXCR, listing each CDR3 protein once. The table shows around 450,000 distinct CDR3 sequences, with around two fifths occurring only once. Sequences were derived from PBMCs, sampled before TCRalphabeta/CD19-depleted stem cell transplant. These receptors all stem from a girl between 2 and 10 years old with aplastic anemia, due to receive a stem cell transplant.

This clonotype was recorded a few times. V and J are TRBV3-1 and TRBJ1-3; 9 nucleotides line up with TRBD1. The CDR3 runs to 19 residues. CDR1 and CDR2 from the germline V gene are LGHDT and YNNKEL (reference sequence). V shed 4 bases and J 0 bases; nucleotides not matched to a gene: 13. The CDR3 reads CASSPGPFGQGSSGNTIYF. In DNA form, the CDR3 reads TGTGCCAGCAGCCCCGGACCCTTCGGACAGGGGAGCTCTGGAAACACCATATATTTT.

This chain uses TRBV7-2 with TRBJ2-7; tentatively, D is TRBD2 (6 bases). With 0 bases removed from V and 4 bases from J, the gap between germline ends came to 13 bases. The CDR3 is 15 residues long. Germline CDR1 reads SGHTA; CDR2 reads FQGNSA. The CDR3 DNA is TGTGCCAGCAGCTTAGCAGTGCTAGCGTCGTACGAGCAGTACTTC. Translating it yields CASSLAVLASYEQYF.

V and J are TRBV6-2 or TRBV6-3 and TRBJ2-1, with 10 bases lining up with TRBD2. The germline CDR1 and CDR2 sequences are MNHEY and SVGEGT. The ends lost 6 bases at V and 9 bases at J; junction bases unmatched: 11. CDR3 size: 15 residues. CDR3 in DNA: TGTGCCAGCAGCCGGAGCGGGAGGGCGTCGGGTGAGCAGTTCTTC. Protein sequence: CASSRSGRASGEQFF.

This clonotype was seen many times. The chain links TRBV27 to TRBJ2-7, with 8 bases fitting TRBD2. The CDR3 totals 16 residues. Germline CDR1 MNHEY, CDR2 SMNVEV (reference sequence). V shed 2 bases, J shed 2 bases, and the junction held 8 bases outside the gene matches. The CDR3 region has the DNA TGTGCCAGCAGTTTAGGGCGAAGCGGGAGTGCCTACGAGCAGTACTTC. Translating it yields CASSLGRSGSAYEQYF.

The rearrangement links TRBV28 to TRBJ2-4; D not certain. Germline-derived CDR1 and CDR2 are MDHEN and SYDVKM. CDR3 size: 15 residues. V lost 2 bases and J lost 4, with 12 bases in between. This chain's CDR3 is CASSLSRGPKNIQYF. CDR3 DNA: TGTGCCAGCAGTTTAAGTCGCGGACCGAAAAACATTCAGTACTTC.

This chain joins TRBV20-1 and TRBJ2-1; 7 bases match TRBD2. The V and J ends lost 0 bases and 2 bases, in that order; junction bases with no gene match: 13. Germline V gives CDR1 DFQATT, CDR2 SNEGSKA (reference sequence). This CDR3 has 18 residues. As DNA, the CDR3 is TGCAGTGCTAGAGAAACTAGCGTCCACAGAGGGCCCTACAATGAGCAGTTCTTC. It codes for CSARETSVHRGPYNEQFF.

The sample holds a few counts of this clonotype. This sequence joins TRBV5-1 and TRBJ2-3; no firm D call. The CDR3 is 13 amino acids. In germline, CDR1 is SGHRS, CDR2 YFSETQ. With 0 bases removed from V and 9 bases from J, the gap between germline ends came to 11 bases. CDR3 amino acids: CASSLAGGSTQYF. Here the CDR3 DNA reads TGCGCCAGCAGCTTGGCTGGTGGATCGACGCAGTATTTT.

This rearrangement joins TRBV27 to TRBJ2-4, with 7 bases identical to TRBD1. Trimming at V came to 5 bases and at J to 6 bases, leaving 4 bases not matched to a gene. The CDR3 sequence is 13 residues long. Germline V CDR1 and CDR2: MNHEY, SMNVEV (reference sequence). CDR3: CASSDRAINIQYF. The CDR3 nucleotides read TGTGCCAGCAGTGACAGGGCGATAAACATTCAGTACTTC.

Only a few counts were recorded for this clonotype. This chain links TRBV5-8 with TRBJ2-7; D unresolved. The germline gives CDR1 SGHTS, CDR2 YDEGEE. This CDR3 contains 15 residues. V was trimmed by 7 bases and J by 3 bases, leaving 20 bases between them. The DNA of the CDR3 is TGTGCCAGCTTTTATAGTCGGTACCTATTCTACGAGCAGTACTTC. Translated: CASFYSRYLFYEQYF.

This clonotype was recorded only once. The chain is built from TRBV6-2 or TRBV6-3 and TRBJ1-5; D unclear. The V gene lost 6 bases and the J gene lost 8 bases, with 11 bases spanning the gap. The V gene's germline CDR1 is MNHEY and CDR2 SVGEGT. CDR3 length equals 12 residues. CDR3 in DNA: TGTGCCAGCAGACGCGCCCAAGAGCCCCAGCATTTT. As protein: CASRRAQEPQHF.